Listed here are 27 T cell receptor beta chains from one sample, sequenced in a study of blood T cell repertoires in COVID-19. Here immunoSEQ multiplex PCR was the method, and the copy in TCRdb shows in-frame clones only, minus some. Of tens of thousands of clones listed, roughly nine tenths were seen once; the top ten hold 5.4%. The sample consisted of peripheral blood. The receptor set was obtained from a man in his 60s with acute or convalescent COVID-19.

The chain links TRBV30 to TRBJ2-3, with 12 bases matching TRBD2. J lost 4 bases, V lost 2 bases, and 19 bases had no gene match. In germline, CDR1 is GTSNPN, CDR2 SVGIG (reference sequence). The CDR3 sequence is 20 residues long. The CDR3 protein is CAWSTIYPTRTSGDADTQYF. CDR3 bases: TGTGCCTGGAGTACAATATACCCCACGCGGACTAGCGGGGACGCAGATACGCAGTATTTT.

This chain connects TRBV7-2 to TRBJ1-5; 10 bases align to TRBD1. The length of the CDR3 is 15 residues. The trim removed 3 bases at V and 6 bases at J, leaving 5 bases unmatched. CDR1 and CDR2 (germline): SGHTA, FQGNSA. CDR3 in amino acids: CASSLGTGERQPQHF. The CDR3 DNA follows: TGTGCCAGCAGCTTGGGGACAGGGGAACGTCAGCCCCAGCATTTT. Variable domain in full (rest from reference TRBV7-2 and TRBJ1-5): GAGVSQSPSNKVTEKGKDVELRCDPISGHTALYWYRQSLGQGLEFLIYFQGNSAPDKSGLPSDRFSAERTGGSVSTLTIQRTQQEDSAVYLCASSLGTGERQPQHFGDGTRLSIL.

The chain couples TRBV19 to TRBJ2-2; D not certain. Germline V gene sequence: CDR1 LNHDA, CDR2 SQIVND (reference sequence). Trimming shortened V by 5 bases and J by 3 bases, and 10 bases separated the two germline ends. CDR3 size: 14 residues. The CDR3 is CASSLLVDTGELFF. For the CDR3, the DNA is TGTGCCAGTAGTCTCCTAGTAGACACCGGGGAGCTGTTTTTT.

The CDR3 sequence is CASNLDGGVVETQYF. The CDR3 bases are TGTGCCAGCAACCTCGATGGGGGCGTGGTGGAGACCCAGTACTTC. This chain joins TRBV9 and TRBJ2-5; D is perhaps TRBD1 (6 bases). Germline loops: CDR1 SGDLS, CDR2 YYNGEE. V was pared by 6 bases and J by 5 bases, with 20 bases between. The CDR3 has 15 amino acids.

The chain is built from TRBV29-1 and TRBJ1-4; D is perhaps TRBD1 (5 bases). CDR1 SQVTM and CDR2 ANQGSEA come from the germline V gene. Trimming took 3 bases from V and 11 from J, leaving 16 bases between them. This CDR3 contains 13 residues. CDR3 DNA sequence: TGCAGCGTTGAGGAAGGGGCTCGGGGGAAACTGTTTTTT. It specifies CSVEEGARGKLFF. The whole variable domain, remainder taken from reference TRBV29-1 and TRBJ1-4, is SAVISQKPSRDICQRGTSLTIQCQVDSQVTMMFWYRQQPGQSLTLIATANQGSEATYESGFVIDKFPISRPNLTFSTLTVSNMSPEDSSIYLCSVEEGARGKLFFGSGTQLSVL.

This clone was seen just once. The V and J genes are TRBV9 and TRBJ1-1; D is uncertain. Trimming took 5 bases from V and 0 from J, leaving 11 bases between them. The germline CDR1 and CDR2 sequences are SGDLS and YYNGEE. CDR3 length equals 14 residues. The CDR3 loop reads CASRPGFMNTEAFF. The CDR3 bases are TGTGCCAGCAGACCCGGGTTCATGAACACTGAAGCTTTCTTT.

The genes are TRBV7-2 and TRBJ1-6, with 7 bases lining up with TRBD1. This CDR3 contains 14 residues. Germline CDR1 SGHTA, CDR2 FQGNSA. J lost 6 bases, V lost 3 bases, and 2 bases had no gene match. The chain's CDR3 is CASSLTGLNSPLHF. The CDR3 nucleotides are TGTGCCAGCAGCTTGACAGGGCTTAATTCACCCCTCCACTTT.

The genes are TRBV5-4 and TRBJ1-6, with 9 bases lining up with TRBD1. The CDR3 loop spans 17 amino acids. CDR1 SGHNT and CDR2 YYREEE come from the germline V gene (reference sequence). With 6 bases clipped from V and 7 bases from J, the junction kept 14 bases outside the gene matches. This CDR3 is CASTEGTGNGINSPLHF. The CDR3 nucleotides read TGTGCCAGCACCGAGGGGACAGGGAACGGGATCAATTCACCCCTCCACTTT.

The V gene is TRBV10-3, the J gene TRBJ1-3, with D perhaps TRBD1 (6 bases). The CDR3 extends over 18 amino acids. Germline CDR1 is ENHRY and CDR2 is SYGVKD. Trimming cost V 0 bases and J 0 bases, with 15 bases left between them. Here the CDR3 reads CAISESDSIFLSGNTIYF. The CDR3 coding sequence is TGTGCCATCAGTGAGTCGGACAGTATCTTTCTCTCTGGAAACACCATATATTTT.

The V gene is TRBV2, the J gene TRBJ1-2; D not resolved. The CDR3 is made up of 11 amino acids. The germline gives CDR1 SNHLY, CDR2 FYNNEI. Trimming stripped 6 bases from V and 12 bases from J, with 14 bases between. The CDR3 reads CASSQNGRHTF. The CDR3 coding sequence is TGTGCCAGCAGCCAGAATGGGAGGCACACCTTC.

J is TRBJ1-6 and V is TRBV30; D is perhaps TRBD1 (5 bases). V lost 1 base and J lost 9, with 13 bases in between. Per the germline V gene, CDR1 is GTSNPN and CDR2 is SVGIG (reference sequence). CDR3 length equals 14 residues. Here the CDR3 reads CAWSGTGSTSPLHF. For the CDR3, the DNA is TGTGCCTGGAGTGGCACAGGCTCGACTTCACCCCTCCACTTT.

The chain uses TRBV27 and TRBJ1-2; TRBD1 is a possible D gene (6 bases). The germline gives CDR1 MNHEY, CDR2 SMNVEV (reference sequence). This CDR3 has 15 residues. Between the trimmed V and J ends, which lost 1 base and 3 bases, there was a span of 12 bases. This CDR3 reads CASSLYAGADYGYTF. CDR3 in DNA: TGTGCCAGCAGTTTATACGCAGGGGCTGACTATGGCTACACCTTC.

This clone was observed a handful of times. This CDR3 is also generated by other DNA sequences in the sample. The chain's CDR3 is CATSRDPGGYGYTF. The CDR3 DNA sequence: TGTGCCACCAGCAGAGATCCAGGAGGGTATGGCTACACCTTC. The rearrangement joins TRBV15 to TRBJ1-2; D uncertain. V shed 0 bases and J shed 5 bases, with 10 bases lying between them. Germline V lookup: CDR1 LNHNV, CDR2 YYDKDF (reference sequence). This CDR3 comprises 14 residues. Looking up the rest from reference TRBV15 and TRBJ1-2 gives the full variable domain: DAMVIQNPRYQVTQFGKPVTLSCSQTLNHNVMYWYQQKSSQAPKLLFHYYDKDFNNEADTPDNFQSRRPNTSFCFLDIRSPGLGDTAMYLCATSRDPGGYGYTFGSGTRLTVV.

The chain employs TRBV29-1 and TRBJ1-2; 7 bases are shared with TRBD1. The germline V gene encodes CDR1 SQVTM and CDR2 ANQGSEA. With 1 base clipped from V and 6 bases from J, the junction kept 8 bases outside the gene matches. The CDR3 consists of 14 residues. The CDR3 sequence is CSVEALDRDHGYTF. The CDR3 DNA reads as TGCAGCGTTGAAGCCCTAGACAGGGACCATGGCTACACCTTC.

The gene calls are TRBV14 and TRBJ2-3; the match to TRBD1 covers 10 bases. The germline V gene encodes CDR1 SGHDN and CDR2 FVKESK. V trimming: 1 base; J trimming: 2 bases; junction bases outside the gene matches: 9. This CDR3 contains 18 residues. The chain's CDR3 is CASSQGRDRGPFTDTQYF. The CDR3 DNA sequence: TGTGCCAGCAGCCAAGGTCGTGACAGGGGGCCCTTCACAGATACGCAGTATTTT.

The rearrangement links TRBV7-8 to TRBJ2-7; 9 bases line up with TRBD1. V trimming: 3 bases; J trimming: 0 bases; junction bases outside the gene matches: 3. Per the germline V gene, CDR1 is SGHVS and CDR2 is FQNEAQ. The CDR3 has 15 residues. This CDR3 is CASSFRTGDSYEQYF. The CDR3 DNA reads as TGTGCCAGCAGCTTTAGGACAGGGGACTCCTACGAGCAGTACTTC.

The chain combines TRBV20-1 with TRBJ2-1; no clear D. This CDR3 comprises 11 residues. V shed 6 bases and J shed 5 bases, with 8 bases lying between them. The V gene's germline CDR1 is DFQATT and CDR2 SNEGSKA (reference sequence). This CDR3 reads CSASTDNEQFF. CDR3 coding DNA: TGCAGTGCCTCGACTGACAATGAGCAGTTCTTC.

CDR3 bases: TGCGCCAGCAGTTTCGACAGGGGCTCACCCCTCCACTTT. This codes for CASSFDRGSPLHF. The chain couples TRBV10-1 to TRBJ1-6; 8 bases are shared with TRBD1. The CDR3 is 13 amino acids. Germline assignment: CDR1 WNHNN and CDR2 SYGVQD (reference sequence). Losses at the gene ends were 5 bases for V and 10 bases for J; bases not matched to a gene: 4.

Worth noting for this clone: The sample carries other DNA sequences with the same CDR3. The rearrangement joins TRBV30 to TRBJ1-1; D gene unclear. The CDR3 runs to 13 residues. From germline, CDR1 is GTSNPN and CDR2 SVGIG (reference sequence). V was cut by 3 bases and J by 1 base, with 9 bases left in between. CDR3 coding DNA: TGTGCCTGGAGACGAGGGCAGAACACTGAAGCTTTCTTT. This sequence encodes CAWRRGQNTEAFF.

This chain uses TRBV3-1 (or the pseudogene TRBV3-2) with TRBJ2-2; 14 bases agree with TRBD2. This CDR3 comprises 16 residues. Looked up from germline, CDR1 is LGHDT and CDR2 is YNNKEL (reference sequence). J gave up 9 bases and V 4 bases, and 7 bases lay outside the gene matches. CDR3 in DNA: TGTGCCAGCAGCCCACAGGGACTAGCGGGGGTGAGGGAGCTGTTTTTT. Encoded protein: CASSPQGLAGVRELFF.

Here the CDR3 reads CASSVAFGDSNTEAFF. CDR3 DNA sequence: TGTGCCAGCAGCGTAGCTTTCGGTGACAGCAACACTGAAGCTTTCTTT. The rearrangement joins TRBV9 to TRBJ1-1; tentative D call: TRBD1 (5 bases). Germline CDR1 is SGDLS and CDR2 is YYNGEE. CDR3 size: 16 residues. V lost 0 bases and J lost 2, with 14 bases in between.

This chain joins TRBV19 and TRBJ1-4; possible D gene TRBD1, 6 bases. Trimming shortened V by 6 bases and J by 5 bases, and 19 bases separated the two germline ends. Per germline, CDR1 LNHDA and CDR2 SQIVND (reference sequence). This CDR3 is built from 16 residues. In DNA form, the CDR3 reads TGTGCCAGTAGGGTCCAAGGGAGCAGGGGAAATGAAAAACTGTTTTTT. Translation gives CASRVQGSRGNEKLFF.

The chain joins TRBV11-2 to TRBJ2-3; TRBD2 aligns across 9 bases. The CDR3 contains 16 residues. CDR1 and CDR2 (germline): SGHAT, FQNNGV. V shed 3 bases, J shed 0 bases, and the junction held 4 bases outside the gene matches. The CDR3 DNA is TGTGCCAGCAGCTTGGTCACTAGCGGGAGCACAGATACGCAGTATTTT. It codes for CASSLVTSGSTDTQYF.

The rearrangement links TRBV18 to TRBJ1-6; 9 nucleotides align to TRBD1. The V segment lost 3 bases and the J segment 7 bases; nucleotides outside the gene matches: 4. The V gene's germline CDR1 is KGHSH and CDR2 LQKENI. The length of the CDR3 is 15 residues. The CDR3 DNA is TGTGCCAGCTCACCTGGGACAGGGCGAAATTCACCCCTCCACTTT. Translated, it gives CASSPGTGRNSPLHF.

The CDR3 DNA reads TGCGCCAGCAGCCAAGATTATCCCCAGGAAAACTATGGCTACACCTTC. Encoded protein: CASSQDYPQENYGYTF. The rearrangement joins TRBV4-3 to TRBJ1-2; no clear D. Germline CDR1 is LGHNA and CDR2 is YSLEER. V gave up 0 bases and J gave up 2 bases, with 13 bases separating them. The CDR3 covers 16 residues.

The CDR3 DNA reads TGTGCCAGCAGTTTAGATGCGGGCGCGGGGACTGAAGCTTTCTTT. Translated, it gives CASSLDAGAGTEAFF. This chain connects TRBV27 to TRBJ1-1; D gene ambiguous. V lost 2 bases and J 5 bases, leaving 15 bases between the germline ends. The CDR3 runs to 15 residues. Germline values: CDR1 MNHEY, CDR2 SMNVEV (reference sequence).

This clone came up a few times. CDR3 coding DNA: TGTGCCAGTGGCAGGGGGCTAGACAATCAGCCCCAGCATTTT. Encoded protein: CASGRGLDNQPQHF. V and J are TRBV19 and TRBJ1-5; 8 bases line up with TRBD1. With 8 bases clipped from V and 3 bases from J, the junction kept 6 bases outside the gene matches. The CDR3 consists of 14 residues. The germline V gene has CDR1 LNHDA and CDR2 SQIVND (reference sequence).